These T cell receptor beta chains were read from a single sample in a study of shared clonotypes between healthy human individuals. Some clones are missing from TCRdb's copy, which holds only in-frame ones; the method was immunoSEQ multiplex PCR. This table holds about 980,000 clones, over 60% found once. The sample comprised memory CD4+ T cells sorted from blood. The receptors stem from a man in his late teens or twenties in good health. The CDR3 runs from the conserved cysteine through the conserved F or W. A D gene is named only where the DNA matches it firmly. Not all rows give a size; the values are once, few, many and, for expanded clones, a class.

size: -
V: TRBV5-1
D: -
J: TRBJ2-1
DNA: TGCGCCAGCAGCTTGAGCAGGATCGGTCATGGGCAGTTCTTC
CDR3: CASSLSRIGHGQFF

size: -
V: TRBV6-5
D: TRBD2
J: TRBJ2-2
DNA: TGTGCCAGCAGAGTAGCGGGAGCCGTCGCCGGGGAGCTGTTTTTT
CDR3: CASRVAGAVAGELFF

size: few
V: TRBV6-6
D: -
J: TRBJ2-2
DNA: TGTGCCAGCAGCTACGAGGGGGCCGGGGAGCTGTTTTTT
CDR3: CASSYEGAGELFF

size: -
V: TRBV6-5
D: -
J: TRBJ2-7
DNA: TGTGCCAGCAGTGGGACATACGAGCAGTACTTC
CDR3: CASSGTYEQYF

size: -
V: TRBV6-6
D: -
J: TRBJ1-3
DNA: TGTGCCAGCACCGGTAGGGGGGGCGGAAACACCATATATTTT
CDR3: CASTGRGGGNTIYF

size: few
V: TRBV28
D: -
J: TRBJ2-4
DNA: TGTGCCAGCAGTCCTCGACTTGGAGGAGGAAATGAAAACATTCAGTACTTC
CDR3: CASSPRLGGGNENIQYF

size: many
V: TRBV6-1
D: -
J: TRBJ2-7
DNA: TGTGCCAGCAGGCCGACAGGCTACGAGCAGTACTTC
CDR3: CASRPTGYEQYF

size: -
V: TRBV10-3
D: TRBD1
J: TRBJ1-2
DNA: TGTGCCATCAGTGGTGGACAGGACCACTATGGCTACACCTTC
CDR3: CAISGGQDHYGYTF

size: -
V: TRBV5-1
D: TRBD1
J: TRBJ1-1
DNA: TGCGCCAGCAGCTTGGGCAGGGGGCCGAATCGTACTGAAGCTTTCTTT
CDR3: CASSLGRGPNRTEAFF

size: -
V: TRBV5-1
D: TRBD1
J: TRBJ1-2
DNA: TGCGCCAGCAGCTTAAACAGGGGACCCGAGGGCTACACCTTC
CDR3: CASSLNRGPEGYTF

size: few
V: TRBV27
D: TRBD1
J: TRBJ2-5
DNA: TGTGCCAGCAGTATCGGACAGGGGGCAAGAGAGACCCAGTACTTC
CDR3: CASSIGQGARETQYF

size: -
V: TRBV5-8
D: -
J: TRBJ2-1
DNA: TGTGCCAGCAGCCCGGCGGAGGGCCACTACAATGAGCAGTTCTTC
CDR3: CASSPAEGHYNEQFF

size: -
V: TRBV7-9
D: TRBD1
J: TRBJ1-4
DNA: TGTGCCAGCAGCTTAGGGACAGGCCGTAATGAAAAACTGTTTTTT
CDR3: CASSLGTGRNEKLFF

size: -
V: TRBV28
D: -
J: TRBJ2-6
DNA: TGTGCCAGCAGTTTATTGTCTTTCTCTGGGGCCAACGTCCTGACTTTC
CDR3: CASSLLSFSGANVLTF

size: -
V: TRBV2
D: -
J: TRBJ2-3
DNA: TGTGCCAGCAGTGAATGGGCGCGCACAGATACGCAGTATTTT
CDR3: CASSEWARTDTQYF

size: few
V: TRBV21-1
D: -
J: TRBJ2-5
DNA: TGTGCCAGCAGCAACATCGGGGAGACCCAGTACTTC
CDR3: CASSNIGETQYF

size: few
V: TRBV7-2
D: -
J: TRBJ2-5
DNA: TGTGCCAGCAGCTTAGAGGGTAGTGCGGAGACCCAGTACTTC
CDR3: CASSLEGSAETQYF

size: -
V: TRBV28
D: -
J: TRBJ2-1
DNA: TGTGCCAGCAGTCCCCGCCGGAATGAGCAGTTCTTC
CDR3: CASSPRRNEQFF

size: -
V: TRBV18
D: -
J: TRBJ2-3
DNA: TGTGCCAGCTCACTTTACCTCCCGGGGACCAGCGCCACAGATACGCAGTATTTT
CDR3: CASSLYLPGTSATDTQYF

size: -
V: TRBV2
D: -
J: TRBJ1-6
DNA: TGTGCCAGCAGTGAAGCCAATCATAATTCACCCCTCCACTTT
CDR3: CASSEANHNSPLHF

size: few
V: TRBV6-6
D: -
J: TRBJ1-3
DNA: TGTGCCAGCAGCCGGGGTGGAAACACCATATATTTT
CDR3: CASSRGGNTIYF

size: few
V: TRBV7-3
D: -
J: TRBJ1-1
DNA: TGTGCCAGCAGCCCTTTGGGGGTGGAAGCTTTCTTT
CDR3: CASSPLGVEAFF

size: few
V: TRBV30
D: -
J: TRBJ1-6
DNA: TGTGCCTGGAGTCCCGGGACGGTCAATTCACCCCTCCACTTT
CDR3: CAWSPGTVNSPLHF

size: -
V: TRBV27
D: -
J: TRBJ2-7
DNA: TGTGCCAGCAGAGGGGAGCAGTACTTC
CDR3: CASRGEQYF

size: -
V: TRBV7-2
D: -
J: TRBJ1-5
DNA: TGTGCCAGCAGCCTAGAGCCCTATAGCAATCAGCCCCAGCATTTT
CDR3: CASSLEPYSNQPQHF

size: -
V: TRBV19
D: -
J: TRBJ1-4
DNA: TGTGCCAGACACAGGGAGAGGGCATATGAAAAACTGTTTTTT
CDR3: CARHRERAYEKLFF

size: -
V: TRBV4-3
D: -
J: TRBJ2-1
DNA: TGCGCCAGCAGCCAAGGAGCCTTATTCAATGAGCAGTTCTTC
CDR3: CASSQGALFNEQFF

size: -
V: TRBV5-1
D: TRBD1
J: TRBJ1-2
DNA: TGCGCCAGCAGCTCCACAGGGGGCGGCTATGGCTACACCTTC
CDR3: CASSSTGGGYGYTF

size: once
V: TRBV6-5
D: TRBD2
J: TRBJ2-1
DNA: TGTGCCAGCAGAGGCCTAGCGGGAGGGGCGTTCTTC
CDR3: CASRGLAGGAFF

size: -
V: TRBV5-4
D: -
J: TRBJ2-5
DNA: TGTGCCAGCAGCTTGCCAGGGCCGTTGGAGACCCAGTACTTC
CDR3: CASSLPGPLETQYF

size: -
V: TRBV7-9
D: TRBD1
J: TRBJ1-1
DNA: TGTGCCAGCAGCTTAGGTGAGCAGGGGGCGACTTTCTTT
CDR3: CASSLGEQGATFF

size: -
V: TRBV6-5
D: -
J: TRBJ1-4
DNA: TGTGCCAGCAGTTACTCGATTAATGAAAAACTGTTTTTT
CDR3: CASSYSINEKLFF

size: few
V: TRBV6-5
D: TRBD1
J: TRBJ1-5
DNA: TGTGCCAGCAGACAGGGGGGATTTCAGCCCCAGCATTTT
CDR3: CASRQGGFQPQHF

size: -
V: TRBV5-6
D: -
J: TRBJ1-1
DNA: TGTGCCAGCGCCCAGTTGAACACTGAAGCTTTCTTT
CDR3: CASAQLNTEAFF

size: -
V: TRBV5-5
D: -
J: TRBJ1-6
DNA: TGTGCCAGCAGCTTGGTGGCAGCTTTCTATAATTCACCCCTCCACTTT
CDR3: CASSLVAAFYNSPLHF